Each of the 29 T cell receptor beta chains below was sequenced from the same sample in a study of patients and donors after allogeneic stem cell transplantation. In TCRdb, the RT-PCR reads were re-called with MiXCR into one record per CDR3 protein. Here the sample spans hundreds of thousands of distinct CDR3 sequences, approximately 16% being singletons. Sequencing was carried out using blood, either unsorted or a sorted T cell fraction (not recorded which). The receptors derive from a human donor who was either an allogeneic HSCT recipient or a stem cell or donor lymphocyte infusion donor (not recorded which). It is not recorded whose cells these are; they may come from a transplant donor.

This clonotype was detected only a few times. The rearrangement links TRBV7-2 to TRBJ2-7, with D perhaps matching TRBD1 (7 bases). The CDR3 contains 15 residues. Between the trimmed V and J ends, which lost 1 base and 2 bases, there was a span of 12 bases. Germline V lookup: CDR1 SGHTA, CDR2 FQGNSA. The CDR3 DNA is TGTGCCAGCAGCTTAGATCCAGGGGGGACCTACGAGCAGTACTTC. This gives the protein CASSLDPGGTYEQYF.

The rearrangement uses TRBV19 and TRBJ1-5; D is uncertain. The CDR3 has 13 residues. Germline V gene lookup returns CDR1 LNHDA and CDR2 SQIVND (reference sequence). V was cut by 0 bases and J by 3 bases, with 3 bases left in between. This chain's CDR3 is CASSIEDNQPQHF. The CDR3 nucleotides are TGTGCCAGTAGTATAGAAGACAATCAGCCCCAGCATTTT.

This sequence joins TRBV12-3 or TRBV12-4 and TRBJ2-3; D is uncertain. Trimming removed 2 bases at V and 10 bases at J, with 7 bases between. The CDR3 length is 11 residues. CDR3 nucleotides: TGTGCCAGCAGTTTACCCAGCGCGCAGTATTTT. It encodes CASSLPSAQYF.

This clonotype was detected a few times. This chain connects TRBV5-1 to TRBJ2-7; perhaps TRBD1 as D (8 bases). The CDR3 length is 13 residues. Germline V gene sequence: CDR1 SGHRS, CDR2 YFSETQ. The ends were cut back, 2 bases at V and 4 bases at J, with 10 bases in the middle. CDR3 bases: TGCGCCAGCAGCTTACAGGGGGGGTACGAGCAGTACTTC. This gives the protein CASSLQGGYEQYF.

This clonotype was found a few times. The chain uses TRBV5-1 and TRBJ1-4, with 8 bases matching TRBD1. Per germline, CDR1 SGHRS and CDR2 YFSETQ. The ends lost 2 bases at V and 8 bases at J; junction bases unmatched: 5. The CDR3 sequence is 14 residues long. CDR3 sequence reads: CASSFRTGKEKLFF. CDR3 coding DNA: TGCGCCAGCAGCTTTAGGACAGGGAAGGAAAAACTGTTTTTT.

This clonotype was counted only a few times. This sequence joins TRBV20-1 and TRBJ2-1, with a tentative D call TRBD1 (7 bases). The V end was cut by 1 base, the J end by 4 bases, with 14 bases between. Looked up from germline, CDR1 is DFQATT and CDR2 is SNEGSKA (reference sequence). The CDR3 sequence is 15 residues long. The CDR3 loop is CSARGRQGGYNEQFF. The CDR3 DNA is TGCAGTGCTAGAGGGAGACAGGGAGGTTACAATGAGCAGTTCTTC.

The chain employs TRBV11-1 and TRBJ2-2, with D hard to call. Trimming pared 6 bases from V and 0 bases from J, leaving 8 bases between. The CDR3 runs to 14 residues. The germline CDR1 and CDR2 sequences are SGHAT and FQDESV (reference sequence). The CDR3 protein is CASRPTPNTGELFF. The CDR3 DNA is TGTGCCAGCAGACCAACACCGAACACCGGGGAGCTGTTTTTT.

This CDR3 reads CSASREKGYYEQYF. The CDR3 nucleotides read TGCAGTGCTAGCCGAGAGAAAGGCTACTACGAGCAGTACTTC. The chain joins TRBV20-1 to TRBJ2-7; D not certain. This CDR3 comprises 14 residues. Germline CDR1 and CDR2: DFQATT and SNEGSKA (reference sequence). V was pared by 3 bases and J by 3 bases, with 15 bases between.

The V and J genes are TRBV7-9 and TRBJ2-7; TRBD1 might be the D (5 bases). This CDR3 spans 13 amino acids. Trimming removed 4 bases at V and 4 bases at J, with 11 bases between. Germline lookup yields CDR1 SEHNR and CDR2 FQNEAQ (reference sequence). The chain's CDR3 is CASSSTPGYEQYF. The CDR3 region has the DNA TGTGCCAGCAGCTCCACCCCAGGGTACGAGCAGTACTTC. Filled out from reference TRBV7-9 and TRBJ2-7, the complete variable domain reads DTGVSQNPRHKITKRGQNVTFRCDPISEHNRLYWYRQTLGQGPEFLTYFQNEAQLEKSRLLSDRFSAERPKGSFSTLEIQRTEQGDSAMYLCASSSTPGYEQYFGPGTRLTVT.

The chain uses TRBV20-1 and TRBJ2-4, with D possibly TRBD2 on 6 matching bases. From germline, CDR1 is DFQATT and CDR2 SNEGSKA (reference sequence). The CDR3 has 12 residues. The CDR3 sequence: CSSGEAKNIQYF. The DNA for the CDR3 is TGCAGCTCGGGGGAGGCCAAAAACATTCAGTACTTC.

There are many counts of this clonotype. The chain combines TRBV12-3 or TRBV12-4 with TRBJ1-5; no firm D call. CDR3 length: 12 residues. V lost 2 bases and J lost 6, with 5 bases in between. The CDR3 DNA is TGTGCCAGCAGTTTATCCCTTCAGCCCCAGCATTTT. It encodes CASSLSLQPQHF.

This clonotype turned up a few times. DNA for the CDR3: TGTGCCAGCAGCTTAGCGTTCGGGAATTCACCCCTCCACTTT. Its protein is CASSLAFGNSPLHF. The chain links TRBV11-3 to TRBJ1-6; D unresolved. This CDR3 comprises 14 residues. Trimming removed 1 base at V and 7 bases at J, with 8 bases between. The germline V gene encodes CDR1 SGHNT and CDR2 YENEEA.

This clonotype was seen repeatedly, ten times or more. The chain couples TRBV20-1 to TRBJ1-2; TRBD1 might be the D (6 bases). This CDR3 is 15 amino acids long. Looked up from germline, CDR1 is DFQATT and CDR2 is SNEGSKA (reference sequence). V was shortened by 0 bases and J by 7 bases, with 18 bases between the two germline ends. The CDR3 region is CSARDRGGSPLGYTF. The DNA for the CDR3 is TGCAGTGCTAGAGATCGGGGGGGCTCTCCCCTTGGCTACACCTTC.

The rearrangement uses TRBV25-1 and TRBJ1-1; 7 positions agree with TRBD1. Germline CDR1 MGHDK, CDR2 SYGVNS. This CDR3 region has 18 residues. V was pared by 1 base and J by 9 bases, with 20 bases of the junction left unmatched. The CDR3 DNA reads TGTGCCAGCAGTGAATCCACTGGAGACAGGGCCCGTAACAATCAAGCTTTCTTT. Its translation is CASSESTGDRARNNQAFF.

The genes are TRBV7-3 and TRBJ2-6; TRBD1 aligns across 7 bases. The junction had 12 bases not matched to a gene; V was cut back by 1 base and J by 0 bases. The CDR3 is made up of 20 amino acids. The germline gives CDR1 SGHTA, CDR2 FQGTGA. CDR3 nucleotide sequence: TGTGCCAGCAGCTTAAGGGGACCGGGACAGATTACCTCTGGGGCCAACGTCCTGACTTTC. Translation: CASSLRGPGQITSGANVLTF.

This clonotype has a count of ten or more. The V and J genes are TRBV7-2 and TRBJ2-2; D gene ambiguous. The V gene's germline CDR1 is SGHTA and CDR2 FQGNSA. CDR3 length equals 14 residues. The ends were cut back, 2 bases at V and 3 bases at J, with 7 bases in the middle. CDR3 nucleotides: TGTGCCAGCAGCTTAAAACAGTACACCGGGGAGCTGTTTTTT. Translated: CASSLKQYTGELFF.

The chain joins TRBV6-2 or TRBV6-3 to TRBJ2-1; 7 bases fit TRBD2. The CDR3 has 14 residues. Germline V CDR1 and CDR2: MNHEY, SVGEGT. J lost 8 bases, V lost 5 bases, and 9 bases had no gene match. In DNA, the CDR3 is TGTGCCAGCAGTCGACTAGCAAGGGTATATGAGCAGTTCTTC. Translating it yields CASSRLARVYEQFF.

V gene TRBV7-2 combines with J gene TRBJ2-5, with D possibly being TRBD2 (6 bases). V was trimmed by 1 base and J by 9 bases, leaving 12 bases between them. Germline loops: CDR1 SGHTA, CDR2 FQGNSA. This CDR3 comprises 13 residues. The CDR3 spells CASSLEEGKAQYF. CDR3 sequence (DNA): TGTGCCAGCAGCTTAGAGGAGGGGAAGGCCCAGTACTTC.

This clonotype was found a few times. V gene TRBV3-1 combines with J gene TRBJ1-1, with TRBD1 matching 11 bases. The CDR3 spans 15 residues. Looked up from germline, CDR1 is LGHDT and CDR2 is YNNKEL (reference sequence). Trimming took 4 bases from V and 2 from J; bases not matched to a gene: 3. The CDR3 sequence: CASSRTGGLNTEAFF. Here the CDR3 DNA reads TGTGCCAGCAGCCGGACAGGGGGCCTTAACACTGAAGCTTTCTTT. Full variable domain (missing parts from reference TRBV3-1 and TRBJ1-1): DTAVSQTPKYLVTQMGNDKSIKCEQNLGHDTMYWYKQDSKKFLKIMFSYNNKELIINETVPNRFSPKSPDKAHLNLHINSLELGDSAVYFCASSRTGGLNTEAFFGQGTRLTVV.

This clonotype occurred many times. This rearrangement joins TRBV3-1 to TRBJ1-1, with a possible D match to TRBD1 (5 bases). The V end was cut by 2 bases, the J end by 4 bases, with 8 bases between. This CDR3 has 13 amino acids. Germline assignment: CDR1 LGHDT and CDR2 YNNKEL (reference sequence). The CDR3 DNA reads as TGTGCCAGCAGCCAACAGGGTGGCACTGAAGCTTTCTTT. Its protein is CASSQQGGTEAFF.

The chain employs TRBV20-1 and TRBJ2-5; the D call may be TRBD1 or TRBD2 (5 bases each). Germline V gene sequence: CDR1 DFQATT, CDR2 SNEGSKA (reference sequence). CDR3 size: 15 residues. The ends were cut back, 3 bases at V and 4 bases at J, with 18 bases in the middle. DNA for the CDR3: TGCAGTGCTAGCCCCGGGACCTATTCGGGAGAGACCCAGTACTTC. Its translation is CSASPGTYSGETQYF.

V and J are TRBV6-1 and TRBJ1-1; the D is unclear. From germline, CDR1 is MNHNS and CDR2 SASEGT. V was clipped by 5 bases and J by 3 bases, with 13 bases between them. The CDR3 is 14 residues long. The CDR3: CASSRGPLDTEAFF. Written as DNA, the CDR3 is TGTGCCAGCAGTCGCGGGCCCCTGGACACTGAAGCTTTCTTT.

This chain joins TRBV2 and TRBJ1-1, with D perhaps matching TRBD1 (5 bases). The CDR3 runs 11 residues. Germline V CDR1 and CDR2: SNHLY, FYNNEI. The V and J ends lost 7 bases and 8 bases respectively, with 11 bases between them. The CDR3 DNA reads as TGTGCCAGCATCCAACGGGGGGAAGCTTTCTTT. It yields the protein CASIQRGEAFF.

The chain is built from TRBV27 and TRBJ2-7; TRBD1 aligns across 7 bases. Germline V gene lookup returns CDR1 MNHEY and CDR2 SMNVEV (reference sequence). The CDR3 runs to 14 residues. The ends lost 3 bases at V and 6 bases at J; junction bases unmatched: 8. The CDR3 region is CASSLVTGVAEQYF. The CDR3 region has the DNA TGTGCCAGCAGTTTGGTAACAGGGGTAGCCGAGCAGTACTTC.

This clonotype was detected many times. The genes are TRBV12-3 or TRBV12-4 and TRBJ2-1, with 8 bases identical to TRBD1. Trimming at V came to 4 bases and at J to 5 bases, leaving 10 bases not matched to a gene. The CDR3 runs 16 residues. CDR3 coding DNA: TGTGCCAGCAGTTCAGGACAGGGACCGTCGAACAATGAGCAGTTCTTC. Its protein product is CASSSGQGPSNNEQFF.

This clonotype was detected only a few times. This rearrangement joins TRBV3-1 to TRBJ2-7; 15 bases line up with TRBD2. The CDR3 covers 16 residues. V lost 4 bases, J lost 6 bases, and 7 bases stayed unmatched. Germline loops: CDR1 LGHDT, CDR2 YNNKEL (reference sequence). The CDR3 is CASSPSGGLAGGEQYF. CDR3 nucleotide sequence: TGTGCCAGCAGCCCCTCCGGGGGACTAGCGGGAGGCGAGCAGTACTTC.

The chain combines TRBV5-5 with TRBJ2-7, with 7 bases lining up with TRBD2. The CDR3 extends over 14 amino acids. The germline V gene has CDR1 SGHKS and CDR2 YYEKEE (reference sequence). Trimming cost V 1 base and J 5 bases; bases outside gene matches: 6. The CDR3 DNA reads TGTGCCAGCAGCTTGAGGGGAGGGCTGGACGAGCAGTACTTC. Protein: CASSLRGGLDEQYF.

The chain has TRBV6-2 or TRBV6-3 and TRBJ2-1, with D uncertain. The CDR3 is 12 residues long. Looked up from germline, CDR1 is MNHEY and CDR2 is SVGEGT. The V and J ends lost 4 bases and 9 bases respectively, with 10 bases between them. The CDR3 DNA sequence: TGTGCCAGCAGTTCAAGGGTGCCTGAGCAGTTCTTC. Protein product: CASSSRVPEQFF.

This clonotype was counted only a few times. The rearrangement joins TRBV6-1 to TRBJ2-5, with TRBD1 matching over 7 bases. Germline V gene lookup returns CDR1 MNHNS and CDR2 SASEGT. This CDR3 comprises 13 residues. J lost 5 bases, V lost 4 bases, and 4 bases had no gene match. CDR3 residues: CASSVQGMETQYF. CDR3 bases: TGTGCCAGCAGTGTACAGGGGATGGAGACCCAGTACTTC.